This T cell receptor (beta chain) came from a study of blood T cell repertoires in COVID-19 (dated by TCRdb to the early 2020s). In the study overall: Samples from collaborators originated in the United States, Italy and Spain and spanned both the acute and convalescent phases of COVID-19. Sample metadata almost always included a de-identified subject ID, COVID-19 status, age in years and sex. The dataset comprised deeply sampled blood TCRbeta repertoires from subjects exposed to, actively infected with, or recovered from COVID-19. The samples were drawn from the first 160 participants of the ongoing ImmuneRACE study and from 950 to 1,500 subjects provided by 6 global collaborators. The repertoires were made available in a free public database intended to serve as a resource for research on the immune response to SARS-CoV-2. Where available, HLA class I and class II types were taken from metadata supplied by the sample provider and were not determined by assay-based typing. The material from the prospective study consisted of cDNA or gDNA derived from T cells, B-cell-depleted T cells, or PBMCs. What the work shows at the level of the full study, not this receptor alone: The quantity of clinical and demographic metadata differed by source and by participant and was supplied without curation.

Each collaborating institution followed its own protocols to collect whole blood in K2EDTA tubes. For TCRbeta analysis, collaborators shipped samples in one of three forms: frozen whole blood, isolated PBMCs, or DNA extracted from either of those sample types. Relative to germline, V is missing 1 base and J is missing 2 bases, with 16 bases of the junction outside any gene match. Inclusive of the bounding cysteine and phenylalanine, the CDR3 is 19 residues long. The read is trimmed to its CDR3 DNA, 57 bases read in frame from base 1. CDR1 and CDR2 (MNHEY, SMNVEV) derive from the germline V gene (reference sequence). Worth noting for this clone: Its antigen specificity is not known. It has no much larger one-base neighbor in the sample; base qualities were not kept.

TCRbeta CDR3 regions were amplified from genomic DNA using the immunoSEQ Assay, a bias-controlled multiplex PCR. Concerning the study's data processing: The number of nucleated cells in each sample was estimated by amplification of reference gene primers within the assay. To quantify the absolute abundance of each unique TCRbeta CDR3 rearrangement, sequence reads were collapsed and filtered. For each sample, productive Simpson clonality was calculated by taking the square root of Simpson's diversity index across productive rearrangements. TCRdb obtained this table from immuneACCESS and retained in-frame rearrangements with V and J assigned. These tables miss some clones; where compared with another copy, unresolved V genes account for less than half of the shortfall, and the remainder is unexplained. The V and J calls and the clone size are those of that table, but D and trimming were determined from the DNA. Counted in this sample were approximately 230,000 clones; 88% of them appeared once. Of the sample, about 1.3% is held by the ten largest clones.

The clonotype comes from a man aged 80 or over with acute or convalescent COVID-19. The chain joins TRBV27 to TRBJ2-7, with TRBD2 matching 8 junction bases. Input material: peripheral blood. The CDR3 loop reads CASSLFRWVQRELPYEQYF. The base sequence is TGTGCCAGCAGTTTATTCAGATGGGTGCAGCGGGAGCTTCCCTACGAGCAGTACTTC.